What follows is one T cell receptor (beta chain) and its context. The antigen it binds to is not known. No quality values exist for individual bases; no much larger clone is one base distant. At the junction V is shortened by 1 base and J by 7 bases, with 14 bases in between. Measured from the cysteine to the phenylalanine, the CDR3 is 14 residues long. Left in the record is the CDR3 DNA by itself, 42 bases read in frame from the first base. Sequences SGHRS (CDR1) and YFSETQ (CDR2) are obtained from the germline V gene. The data stem from a study of CD8+CD57+ T cells in acquired aplastic anemia (dated by TCRdb to between 2017 and 2018). A note on the overall study: On average, sorted CD4+ and CD8+ cells yielded 3.2 ug of extracted DNA, with a range of roughly 0.17 to 27.4 ug. An average of roughly 10 million reads for CD4+ cells and 11 million to 12 million reads for CD8+ cells was obtained from healthy donor samples.

Paper-wide results and their limitations: Twenty-nine CD8+ CDR3 sequences were found in both patients and controls but appeared to be highly expressed in patients and within the immunodominant clones of the patients. CD8+ Simpson's diversity did not differ significantly between patients and healthy controls (P=0.060).

In this study, sorted CD4+ and CD8+ T cells from the blood of healthy subjects and of severe aplastic anemia patients had their TCR repertoires deep-sequenced. Ficoll-Paque density gradient centrifugation was used to isolate peripheral blood mononuclear cells. Before DNA extraction, CD4+ and CD8+ T cells were sorted by FACS or by magnetic beads. Genomic DNA was used as template for profiling of TCR beta VDJ combinations and CDR3 sequences. An Illumina HiSeq 2000 was used for TCR repertoire sequencing. In the source study's methods: TRBV/TRBJ rearrangement plots, CDR3 size and DJ length profiles, and Simpson's diversity index were used to assess repertoires. The most abundant DNA sequence in the deep sequencing data was defined as the immunodominant clone. CDR3 amino acid sequences were screened for sharing across subjects and compared with published repertoires and the VDJdb database. The public reads were reprocessed in TCRdb via fastp at Q25 and MiXCR, keeping in-frame beta chains. CDR3 protein sequences are deduplicated, and each keeps its most common genes and DNA. TCRdb assigned the V and J calls; the authors' analysis was not used. The table for this sample lists about 400,000 distinct CDR3 sequences; 65% to 80% of them were counted only once. The ten largest make up less than 4% of the sample.

The sample comprised sorted CD4+, CD8+, or CD8+CD57+ T cells (not recorded which) from PBMCs. The TCR was taken from a human donor in good health, serving as a control. The rearrangement combines TRBV5-1 with TRBJ1-1, and TRBD1 may be the D gene, going by 6 matching bases. The CDR3 is CASSLLTGQGEAFF. In nucleotide form, the sequence is TGCGCCAGCAGCTTGCTGACGGGACAAGGTGAAGCTTTCTTT.